The T cell receptor (beta chain) under discussion was sequenced for a study of CD8 T cells in ankylosing spondylitis. TCRdb re-called the 5' RACE reads with MiXCR, one entry per CDR3 protein. The sample holds about 360,000 distinct CDR3 sequences, 14% to 15% seen once. The CDR3 loop spans 19 amino acids. A note on this clonotype: Relative to the germline gene, one junction end is altered; a read error may explain this.

Sequencing used blood, either unsorted or a sorted T cell fraction (not recorded which). This sequence was found in a male donor with ankylosing spondylitis or in good health (not recorded which). The chain employs TRBV12-3 or TRBV12-4 and TRBJ2-1, with 14 bases identical to TRBD2. The CDR3 sequence is CACSVGLAGAPRSYNEQFF. CDR3 DNA sequence: TGTGCCTGCAGTGTGGGACTAGCGGGAGCCCCCCGCTCCTACAATGAGCAGTTCTTC.